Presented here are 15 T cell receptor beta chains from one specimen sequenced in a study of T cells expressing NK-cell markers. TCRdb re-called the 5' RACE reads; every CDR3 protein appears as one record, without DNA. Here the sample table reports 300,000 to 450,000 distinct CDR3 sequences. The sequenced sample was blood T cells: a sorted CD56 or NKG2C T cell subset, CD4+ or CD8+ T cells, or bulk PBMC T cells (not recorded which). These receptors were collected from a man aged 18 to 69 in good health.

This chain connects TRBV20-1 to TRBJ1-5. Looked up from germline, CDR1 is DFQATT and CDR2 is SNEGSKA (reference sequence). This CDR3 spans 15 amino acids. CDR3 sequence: CSAREADYSNQPQHF.

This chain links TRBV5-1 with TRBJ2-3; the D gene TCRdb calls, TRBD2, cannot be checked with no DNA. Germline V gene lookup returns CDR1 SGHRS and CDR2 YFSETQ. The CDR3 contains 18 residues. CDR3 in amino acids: CASSLSVALRGGTDTQYF.

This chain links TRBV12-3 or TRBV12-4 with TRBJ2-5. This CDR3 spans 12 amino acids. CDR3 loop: CASSFPSGTQYF.

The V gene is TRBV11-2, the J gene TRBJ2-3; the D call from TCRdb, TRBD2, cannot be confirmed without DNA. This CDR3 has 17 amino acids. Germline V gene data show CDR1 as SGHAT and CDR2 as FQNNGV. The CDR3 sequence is CASSLLSGGASTDTQYF.

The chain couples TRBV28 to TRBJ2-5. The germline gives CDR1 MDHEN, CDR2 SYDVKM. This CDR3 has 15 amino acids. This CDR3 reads CASSFGQSQQETQYF.

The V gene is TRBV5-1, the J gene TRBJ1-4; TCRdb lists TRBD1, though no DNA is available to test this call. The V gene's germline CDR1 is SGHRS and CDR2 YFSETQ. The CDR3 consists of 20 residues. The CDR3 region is CASRLLPSGQGYFFAEKLFF.

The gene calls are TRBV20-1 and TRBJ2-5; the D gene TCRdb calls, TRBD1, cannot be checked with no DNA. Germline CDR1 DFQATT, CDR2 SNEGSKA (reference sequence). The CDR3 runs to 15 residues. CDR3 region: CSGESRGLAQETQYF.

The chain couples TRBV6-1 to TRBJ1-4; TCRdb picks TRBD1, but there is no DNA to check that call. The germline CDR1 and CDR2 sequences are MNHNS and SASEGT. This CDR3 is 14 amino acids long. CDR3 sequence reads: CASRSGPGTEKLFF.

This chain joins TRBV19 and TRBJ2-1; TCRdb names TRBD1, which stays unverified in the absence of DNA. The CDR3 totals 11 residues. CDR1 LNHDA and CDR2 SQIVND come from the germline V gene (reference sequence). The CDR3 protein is CASSQQGEQFF.

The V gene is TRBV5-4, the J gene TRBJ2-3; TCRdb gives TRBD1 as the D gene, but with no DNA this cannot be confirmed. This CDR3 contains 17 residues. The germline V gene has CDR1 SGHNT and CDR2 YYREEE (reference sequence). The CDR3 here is CASSPGGARWSTDTQYF.

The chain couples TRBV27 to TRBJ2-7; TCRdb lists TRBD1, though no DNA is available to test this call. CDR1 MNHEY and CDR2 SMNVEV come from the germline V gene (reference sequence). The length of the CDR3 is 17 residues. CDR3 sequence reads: CASSLRPGTGVVYEQYF.

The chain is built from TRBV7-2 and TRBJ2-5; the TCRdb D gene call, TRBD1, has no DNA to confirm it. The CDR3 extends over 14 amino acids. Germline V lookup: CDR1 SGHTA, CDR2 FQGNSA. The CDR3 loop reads CASSSGTTMQTQYF. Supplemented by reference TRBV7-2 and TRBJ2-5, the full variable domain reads GAGVSQSPSNKVTEKGKDVELRCDPISGHTALYWYRQSLGQGLEFLIYFQGNSAPDKSGLPSDRFSAERTGGSVSTLTIQRTQQEDSAVYLCASSSGTTMQTQYFGPGTRLLVL.

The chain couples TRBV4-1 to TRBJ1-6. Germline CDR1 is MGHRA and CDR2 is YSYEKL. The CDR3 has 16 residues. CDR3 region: CASSPQIRSYNSPLHF.

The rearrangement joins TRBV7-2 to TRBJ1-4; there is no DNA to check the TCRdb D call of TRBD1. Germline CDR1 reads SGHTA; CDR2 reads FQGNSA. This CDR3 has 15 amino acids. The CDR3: CASSLGDRFNEKLFF.

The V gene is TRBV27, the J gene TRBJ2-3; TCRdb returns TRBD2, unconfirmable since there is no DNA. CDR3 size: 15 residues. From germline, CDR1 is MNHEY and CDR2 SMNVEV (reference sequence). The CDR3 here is CASSGTGLAGDTQYF.